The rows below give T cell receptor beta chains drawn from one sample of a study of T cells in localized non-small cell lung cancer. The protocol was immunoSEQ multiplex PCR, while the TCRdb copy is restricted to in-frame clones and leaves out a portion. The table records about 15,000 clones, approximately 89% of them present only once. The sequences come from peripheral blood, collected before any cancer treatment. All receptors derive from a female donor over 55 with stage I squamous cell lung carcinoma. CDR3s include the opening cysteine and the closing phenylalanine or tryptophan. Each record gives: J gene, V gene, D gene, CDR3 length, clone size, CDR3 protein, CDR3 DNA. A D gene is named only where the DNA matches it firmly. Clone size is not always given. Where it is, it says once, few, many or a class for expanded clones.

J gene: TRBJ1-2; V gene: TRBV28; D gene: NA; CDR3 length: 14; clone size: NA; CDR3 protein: CASSFIDSSYGYTF; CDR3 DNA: TGTGCCAGCAGTTTCATTGACAGCAGCTATGGCTACACCTTC
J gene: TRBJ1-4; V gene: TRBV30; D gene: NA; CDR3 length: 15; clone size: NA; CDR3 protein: CAWRGSPAGNEKLFF; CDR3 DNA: TGTGCCTGGAGGGGGAGTCCTGCTGGTAATGAAAAACTGTTTTTT
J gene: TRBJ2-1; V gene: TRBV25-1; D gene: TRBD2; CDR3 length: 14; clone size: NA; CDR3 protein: CASSSGRAYNEQFF; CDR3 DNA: TGTGCCAGTTCTAGCGGGAGGGCCTACAATGAGCAGTTCTTC
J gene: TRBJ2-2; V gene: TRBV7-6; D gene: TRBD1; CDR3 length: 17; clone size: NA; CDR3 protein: CASSLPTGRSTDGELFF; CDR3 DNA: TGTGCCAGCAGCTTGCCGACAGGGCGCTCGACTGACGGGGAGCTGTTTTTT
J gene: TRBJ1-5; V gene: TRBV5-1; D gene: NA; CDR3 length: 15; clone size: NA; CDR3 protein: CASSLEGQGYQPQHF; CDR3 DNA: TGCGCCAGCAGCTTGGAGGGGCAGGGATATCAGCCCCAGCATTTT
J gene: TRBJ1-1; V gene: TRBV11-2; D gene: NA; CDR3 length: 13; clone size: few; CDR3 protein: CASSTDTYTEAFF; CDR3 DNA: TGTGCCAGCAGCACCGACACTTACACTGAAGCTTTCTTT
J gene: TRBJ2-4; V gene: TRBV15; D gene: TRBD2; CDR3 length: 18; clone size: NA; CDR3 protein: CATSRRGSGRVRENIQYF; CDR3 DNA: TGTGCCACCAGCAGAAGAGGGAGCGGGAGGGTTAGGGAGAACATTCAGTACTTC
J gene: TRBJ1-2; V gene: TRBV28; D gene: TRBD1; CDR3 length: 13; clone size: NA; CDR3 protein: CASSRQGFYGYTF; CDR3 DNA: TGTGCCAGCAGTCGACAGGGATTCTATGGCTACACCTTC
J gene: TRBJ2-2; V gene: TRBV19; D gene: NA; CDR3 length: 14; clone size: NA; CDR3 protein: CASRRDRYTGELFF; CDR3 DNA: TGTGCCAGTAGAAGGGATCGGTACACCGGGGAGCTGTTTTTT
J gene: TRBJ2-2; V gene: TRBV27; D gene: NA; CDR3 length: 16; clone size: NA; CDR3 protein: CASSLRLGNSAGELFF; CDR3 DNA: TGTGCCAGCAGTTTAAGGTTGGGGAACTCCGCCGGGGAGCTGTTTTTT
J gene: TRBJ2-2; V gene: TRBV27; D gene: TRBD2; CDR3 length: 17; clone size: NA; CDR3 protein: CASSGLAGGEYTGELFF; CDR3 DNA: TGTGCCAGCAGTGGACTAGCGGGGGGCGAATACACCGGGGAGCTGTTTTTT
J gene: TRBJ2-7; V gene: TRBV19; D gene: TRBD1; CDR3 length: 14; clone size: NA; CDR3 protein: CASSNRGKSYEQYF; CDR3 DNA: TGTGCCAGTAGTAACAGGGGGAAATCCTACGAGCAGTACTTC
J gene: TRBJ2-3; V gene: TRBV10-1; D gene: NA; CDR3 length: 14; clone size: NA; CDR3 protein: CASSEALIRDTQYF; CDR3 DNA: TGCGCCAGCAGTGAGGCCCTAATAAGGGATACGCAGTATTTT
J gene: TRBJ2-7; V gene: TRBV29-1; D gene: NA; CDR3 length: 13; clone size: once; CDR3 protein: CSVRKTYPYEQYF; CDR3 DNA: TGCAGCGTCAGGAAAACATACCCATACGAGCAGTACTTC
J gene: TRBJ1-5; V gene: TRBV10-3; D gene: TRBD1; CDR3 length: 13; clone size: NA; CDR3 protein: CAIGTGGFQPQHF; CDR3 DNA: TGTGCCATCGGGACAGGGGGTTTTCAGCCCCAGCATTTT
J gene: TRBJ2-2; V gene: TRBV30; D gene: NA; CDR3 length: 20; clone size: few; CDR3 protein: CAWTLGKLGGGLTNTGELFF; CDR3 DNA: TGTGCCTGGACGTTGGGGAAATTAGGGGGAGGCCTAACGAACACCGGGGAGCTGTTTTTT
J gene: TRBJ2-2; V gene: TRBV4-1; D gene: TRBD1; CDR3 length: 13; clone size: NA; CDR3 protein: CASSPTGHRGAVF; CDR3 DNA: TGCGCCAGCAGCCCGACAGGGCACCGGGGAGCTGTTTTT
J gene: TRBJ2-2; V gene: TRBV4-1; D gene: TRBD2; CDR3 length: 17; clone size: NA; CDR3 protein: CASSQGGLAGDGGELFF; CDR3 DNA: TGCGCCAGCAGCCAAGGGGGACTAGCGGGGGACGGCGGGGAGCTGTTTTTT
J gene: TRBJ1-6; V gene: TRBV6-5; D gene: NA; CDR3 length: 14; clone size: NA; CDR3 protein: CASSYGEGNSPLHF; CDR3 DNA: TGTGCCAGCAGTTACGGGGAGGGAAATTCACCCCTCCACTTT
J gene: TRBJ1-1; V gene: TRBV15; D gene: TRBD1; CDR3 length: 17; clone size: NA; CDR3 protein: CATSSDRRGRGSTEAFF; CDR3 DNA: TGTGCCACCAGCAGCGACAGAAGGGGGCGCGGGAGCACTGAAGCTTTCTTT
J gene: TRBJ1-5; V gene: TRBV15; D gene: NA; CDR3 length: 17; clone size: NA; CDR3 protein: CATSRASAGDSNQPQHF; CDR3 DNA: TGTGCCACCAGCAGAGCATCTGCTGGGGATAGCAATCAGCCCCAGCATTTT
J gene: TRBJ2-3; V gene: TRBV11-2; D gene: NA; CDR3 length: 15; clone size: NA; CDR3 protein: CASSLSYSPTDTQYF; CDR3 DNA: TGTGCCAGCAGCTTATCCTATAGCCCCACAGATACGCAGTATTTT
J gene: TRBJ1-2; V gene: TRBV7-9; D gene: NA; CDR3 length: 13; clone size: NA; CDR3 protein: CASSRTGNYGYTF; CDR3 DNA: TGTGCCAGCAGCCGGACGGGTAACTATGGCTACACCTTC
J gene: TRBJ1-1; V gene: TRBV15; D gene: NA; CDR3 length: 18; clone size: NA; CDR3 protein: CATSRDDWGEYVNTEAFF; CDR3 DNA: TGTGCCACCAGCAGAGATGATTGGGGGGAGTATGTGAACACTGAAGCTTTCTTT
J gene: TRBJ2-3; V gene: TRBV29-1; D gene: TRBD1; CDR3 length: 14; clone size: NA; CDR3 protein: CSIRARQGTDTQYF; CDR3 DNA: TGCAGCATTCGCGCCCGACAGGGAACAGATACGCAGTATTTT
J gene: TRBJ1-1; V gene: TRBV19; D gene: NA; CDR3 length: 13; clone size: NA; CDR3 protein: CASSMGGNTEAFF; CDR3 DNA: TGTGCCAGTAGTATGGGGGGGAACACTGAAGCTTTCTTT
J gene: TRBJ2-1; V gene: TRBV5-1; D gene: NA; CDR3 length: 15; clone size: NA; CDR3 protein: CASNTWGALDNEQFF; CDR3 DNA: TGCGCCAGCAACACTTGGGGGGCTTTAGACAATGAGCAGTTCTTC
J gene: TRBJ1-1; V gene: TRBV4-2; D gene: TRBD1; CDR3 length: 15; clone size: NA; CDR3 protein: CASEPLDRGRTEAFF; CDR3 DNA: TGTGCCAGCGAACCCCTCGACAGGGGAAGAACTGAAGCTTTCTTT
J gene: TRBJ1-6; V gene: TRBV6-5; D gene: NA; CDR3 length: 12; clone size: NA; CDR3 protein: CASSYSGNPLHF; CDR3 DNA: TGTGCCAGCAGTTACTCAGGAAATCCCCTCCACTTT
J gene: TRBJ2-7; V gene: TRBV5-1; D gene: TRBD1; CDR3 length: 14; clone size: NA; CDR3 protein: CASSDRTGPYEQYF; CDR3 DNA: TGCGCCAGCAGCGACCGGACAGGGCCCTACGAGCAGTACTTC
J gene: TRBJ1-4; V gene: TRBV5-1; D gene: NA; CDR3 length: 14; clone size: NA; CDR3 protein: CASSLANQGSELFF; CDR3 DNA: TGCGCCAGCAGCTTGGCAAACCAGGGGAGCGAACTGTTTTTT
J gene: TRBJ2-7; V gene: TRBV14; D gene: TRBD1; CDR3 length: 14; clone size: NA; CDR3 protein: CASSQGQITYEQYF; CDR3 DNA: TGTGCCAGCAGCCAGGGACAGATAACCTACGAGCAGTACTTC
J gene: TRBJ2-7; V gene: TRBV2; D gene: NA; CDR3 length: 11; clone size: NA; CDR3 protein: CASSEGYEQYF; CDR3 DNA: TGTGCCAGCAGTGAGGGGTACGAGCAGTACTTC
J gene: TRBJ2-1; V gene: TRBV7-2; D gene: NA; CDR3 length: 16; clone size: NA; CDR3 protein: CASSLGASGRYNEQFF; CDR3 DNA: TGTGCCAGCAGCTTAGGAGCAAGCGGGCGGTACAATGAGCAGTTCTTC
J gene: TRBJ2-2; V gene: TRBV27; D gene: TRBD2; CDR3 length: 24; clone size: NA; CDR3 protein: CASSFFHPFRGTSRGRVFTGELFF; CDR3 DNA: TGTGCCAGCAGTTTTTTCCATCCCTTCAGGGGAACTTCACGCGGGAGGGTTTTCACCGGGGAGCTGTTTTTT
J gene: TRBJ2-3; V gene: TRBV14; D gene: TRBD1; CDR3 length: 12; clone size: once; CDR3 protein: CASSPRQGWAYF; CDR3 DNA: TGTGCCAGCAGCCCTCGACAGGGCTGGGCGTATTTT
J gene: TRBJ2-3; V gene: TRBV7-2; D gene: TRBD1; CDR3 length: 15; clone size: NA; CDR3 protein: CASSWGQGSTDTQYF; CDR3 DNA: TGTGCCAGCAGCTGGGGACAGGGCAGCACAGATACGCAGTATTTT
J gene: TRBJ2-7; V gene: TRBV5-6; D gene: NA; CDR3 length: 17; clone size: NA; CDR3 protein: CASSFRQMVGGGDEQYF; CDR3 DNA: TGTGCCAGCAGCTTCCGACAAATGGTTGGGGGTGGAGACGAGCAGTACTTC
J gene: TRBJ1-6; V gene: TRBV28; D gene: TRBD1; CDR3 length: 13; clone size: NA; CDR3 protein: CASRQGENSPLHF; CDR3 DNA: TGTGCCAGTCGTCAGGGGGAGAATTCACCCCTCCACTTT
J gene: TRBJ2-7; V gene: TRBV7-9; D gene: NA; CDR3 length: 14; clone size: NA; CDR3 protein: CASSLGGELYEQYF; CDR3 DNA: TGTGCCAGCAGCTTAGGCGGGGAACTCTACGAGCAGTACTTC
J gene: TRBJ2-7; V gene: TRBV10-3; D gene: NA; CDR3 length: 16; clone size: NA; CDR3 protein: CAISVPPGRREYQQYF; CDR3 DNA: TGTGCCATCAGTGTTCCCCCAGGGCGGAGGGAGTATCAGCAGTACTTC
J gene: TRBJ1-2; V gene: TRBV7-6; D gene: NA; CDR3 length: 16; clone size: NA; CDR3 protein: CASSPLKGNEDYGYTF; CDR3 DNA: TGTGCCAGCAGCCCTCTGAAGGGGAATGAGGACTATGGCTACACCTTC
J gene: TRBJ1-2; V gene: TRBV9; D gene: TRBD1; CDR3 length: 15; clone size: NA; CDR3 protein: CASSPSTGGNLGYTF; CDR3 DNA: TGTGCCAGCAGCCCCTCGACAGGGGGCAATCTTGGCTACACCTTC
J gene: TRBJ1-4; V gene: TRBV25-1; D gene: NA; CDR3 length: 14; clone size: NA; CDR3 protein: CASSNRDPGQKLFF; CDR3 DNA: TGTGCCAGCAGTAACCGGGACCCAGGGCAGAAACTGTTTTTT
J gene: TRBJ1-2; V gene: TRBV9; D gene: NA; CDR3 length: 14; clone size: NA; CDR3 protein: CASSGGRAGYGYTF; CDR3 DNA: TGTGCCAGCAGCGGGGGGAGGGCAGGCTATGGCTACACCTTC
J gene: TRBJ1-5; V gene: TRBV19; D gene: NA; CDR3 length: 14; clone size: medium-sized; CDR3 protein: CASSPVISNQPQHF; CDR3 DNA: TGTGCCAGTAGCCCCGTGATCAGCAATCAGCCCCAGCATTTT
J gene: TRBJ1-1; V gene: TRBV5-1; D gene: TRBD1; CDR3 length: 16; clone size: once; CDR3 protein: CASRFEVDREDTEAFF; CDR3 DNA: TGCGCCAGCAGGTTTGAGGTTGACAGGGAGGACACTGAAGCTTTCTTT